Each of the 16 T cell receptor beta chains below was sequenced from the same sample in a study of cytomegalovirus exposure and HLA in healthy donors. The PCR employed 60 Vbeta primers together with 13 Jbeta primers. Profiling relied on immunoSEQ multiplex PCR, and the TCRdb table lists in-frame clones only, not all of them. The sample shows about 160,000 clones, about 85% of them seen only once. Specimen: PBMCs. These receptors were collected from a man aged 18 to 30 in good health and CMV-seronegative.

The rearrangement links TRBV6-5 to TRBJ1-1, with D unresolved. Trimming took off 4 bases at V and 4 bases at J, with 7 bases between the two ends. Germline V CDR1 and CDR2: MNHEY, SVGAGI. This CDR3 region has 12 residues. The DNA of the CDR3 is TGTGCCAGCAGTTGGAGAGGCACTGAAGCTTTCTTT. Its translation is CASSWRGTEAFF.

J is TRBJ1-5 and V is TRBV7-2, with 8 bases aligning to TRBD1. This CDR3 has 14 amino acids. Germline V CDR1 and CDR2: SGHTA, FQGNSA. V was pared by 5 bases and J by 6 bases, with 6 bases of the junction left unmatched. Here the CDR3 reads CASSPGQGGQPQHF. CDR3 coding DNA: TGTGCCAGCAGCCCCGGACAGGGCGGTCAGCCCCAGCATTTT.

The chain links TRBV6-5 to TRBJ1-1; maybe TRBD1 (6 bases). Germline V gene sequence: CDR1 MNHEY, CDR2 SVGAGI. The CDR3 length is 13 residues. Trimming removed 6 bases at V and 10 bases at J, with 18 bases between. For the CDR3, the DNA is TGTGCCAGCAGCCCGAGGACAGTATCTTCAGCTTTCTTT. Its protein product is CASSPRTVSSAFF.

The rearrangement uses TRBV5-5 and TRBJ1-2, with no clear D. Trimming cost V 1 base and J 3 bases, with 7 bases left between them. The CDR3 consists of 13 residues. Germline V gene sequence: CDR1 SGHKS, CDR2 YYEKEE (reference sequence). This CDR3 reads CASSLRLDYGYTF. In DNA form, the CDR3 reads TGTGCCAGCAGCTTGCGGTTGGACTATGGCTACACCTTC.

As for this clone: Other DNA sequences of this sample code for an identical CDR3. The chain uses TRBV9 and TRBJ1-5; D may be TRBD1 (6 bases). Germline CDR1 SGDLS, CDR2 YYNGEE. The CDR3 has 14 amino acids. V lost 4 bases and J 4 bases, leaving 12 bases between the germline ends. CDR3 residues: CASSPGEGNQPQHF. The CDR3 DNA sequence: TGTGCCAGCAGCCCAGGGGAGGGGAATCAGCCCCAGCATTTT.

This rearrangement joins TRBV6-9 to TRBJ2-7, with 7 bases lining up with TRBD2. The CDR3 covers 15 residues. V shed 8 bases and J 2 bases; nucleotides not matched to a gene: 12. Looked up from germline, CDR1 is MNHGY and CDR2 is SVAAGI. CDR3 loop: CASSPPGGPTYEQYF. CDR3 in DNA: TGTGCCAGCTCTCCCCCGGGGGGACCTACCTACGAGCAGTACTTC.

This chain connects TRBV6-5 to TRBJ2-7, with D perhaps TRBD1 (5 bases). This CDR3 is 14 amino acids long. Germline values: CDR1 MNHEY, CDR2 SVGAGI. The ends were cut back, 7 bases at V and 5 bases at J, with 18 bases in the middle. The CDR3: CASTISPGFNEQYF. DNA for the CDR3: TGTGCCAGCACTATCAGTCCAGGGTTTAACGAGCAGTACTTC.

As DNA, the CDR3 is TGTGCCAGCAGGAAAGCGGGGGGGCCACTTGAGCAGTTCTTC. Residues: CASRKAGGPLEQFF. The V and J genes are TRBV7-2 and TRBJ2-1, with 10 positions matching TRBD2. The CDR3 has 14 amino acids. J lost 9 bases, V lost 6 bases, and 8 bases had no gene match. Germline V gene sequence: CDR1 SGHTA, CDR2 FQGNSA.

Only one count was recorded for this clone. In nucleotides, the CDR3 is TGCAGCGTTCGGGGGGGCGAGCAGTACTTC. As protein: CSVRGGEQYF. The chain uses TRBV29-1 and TRBJ2-7, with 8 bases aligning to TRBD2. The CDR3 totals 10 residues. The germline gives CDR1 SQVTM, CDR2 ANQGSEA. V lost 5 bases and J lost 6; bases outside the gene matches: 0.

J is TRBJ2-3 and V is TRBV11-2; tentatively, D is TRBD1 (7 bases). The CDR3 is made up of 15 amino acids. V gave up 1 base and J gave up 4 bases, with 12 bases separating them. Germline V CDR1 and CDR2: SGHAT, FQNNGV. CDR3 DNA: TGTGCCAGCAGCTTAGGAGCCAGGGGGGCAGATACGCAGTATTTT. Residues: CASSLGARGADTQYF.

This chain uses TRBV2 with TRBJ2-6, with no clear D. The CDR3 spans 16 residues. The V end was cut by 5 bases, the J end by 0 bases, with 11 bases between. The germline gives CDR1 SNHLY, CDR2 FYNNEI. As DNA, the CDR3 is TGTGCCAGCAGTACCCGACACAGCTCTGGGGCCAACGTCCTGACTTTC. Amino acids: CASSTRHSSGANVLTF.

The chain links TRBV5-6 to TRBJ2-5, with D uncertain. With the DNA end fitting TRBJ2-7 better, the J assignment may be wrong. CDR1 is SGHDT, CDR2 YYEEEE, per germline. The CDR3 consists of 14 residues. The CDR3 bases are TGTGCCAGCAGCCCTGACATCCTCACTTACGAGCAGTACTTC. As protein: CASSPDILTYEQYF.

CDR3 sequence: CASRADRFYGYTF. The CDR3 DNA follows: TGTGCCAGTAGAGCCGACAGGTTCTATGGCTACACCTTC. This chain links TRBV19 with TRBJ1-2, with a weak D call TRBD1 (6 bases). The CDR3 covers 13 residues. V shed 6 bases and J shed 4 bases, with 12 bases lying between them. Germline V gives CDR1 LNHDA, CDR2 SQIVND (reference sequence).

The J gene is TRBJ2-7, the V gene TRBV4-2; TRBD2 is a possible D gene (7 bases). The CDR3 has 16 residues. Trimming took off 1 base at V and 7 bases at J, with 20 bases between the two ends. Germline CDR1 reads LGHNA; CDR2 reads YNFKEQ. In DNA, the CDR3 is TGTGCCAGCAGCCAAGGGGGGGGCGCAGGGTCGGGTGAGCAGTACTTC. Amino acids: CASSQGGGAGSGEQYF.

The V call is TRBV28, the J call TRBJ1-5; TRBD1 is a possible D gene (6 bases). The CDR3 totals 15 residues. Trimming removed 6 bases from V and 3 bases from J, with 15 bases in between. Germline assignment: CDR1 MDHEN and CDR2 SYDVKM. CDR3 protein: CASSSPGGLNQPQHF. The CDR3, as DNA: TGTGCCAGCAGCTCCCCGGGGGGGCTCAATCAGCCCCAGCATTTT.

The CDR3 here is CAISALAGATNEQFF. The CDR3 DNA follows: TGTGCCATCAGTGCACTAGCGGGAGCTACCAATGAGCAGTTCTTC. The chain links TRBV10-3 to TRBJ2-1, with TRBD2 matching over 11 bases. CDR3 length: 15 residues. V lost 4 bases to trimming and J lost 6 bases; unmatched junction nucleotides: 5. Germline CDR1 and CDR2: ENHRY and SYGVKD.